Presented here are 18 T cell receptor beta chains from one specimen sequenced in a study of blood T cell repertoires in COVID-19. Produced via immunoSEQ multiplex PCR; TCRdb's table is partial and in-frame only. The sample comprises a few hundred thousand clones, 87% of which are singletons, and under 3% rests with the top ten. The specimen sequenced was PBMCs or T cells enriched from blood (not recorded which). The receptors stem from a woman under 40 who had recovered from COVID-19.

This rearrangement joins TRBV12-3 or TRBV12-4 to TRBJ2-7; D perhaps matches TRBD1 (6 bases). V was trimmed by 4 bases and J by 5 bases, leaving 9 bases between them. The CDR3 totals 12 residues. In nucleotides, the CDR3 is TGTGCCAGCAGTTCAGGGGTACACGAGCAGTACTTC. Residues: CASSSGVHEQYF.

The chain links TRBV2 to TRBJ1-5; 9 bases align to TRBD1. The CDR3 is 17 residues long. Germline lookup yields CDR1 SNHLY and CDR2 FYNNEI. Germline trimming cut 6 bases from V and 7 bases from J; bases unmatched to any gene: 16. The CDR3 DNA sequence: TGTGCCAGCAGCTCAGACCTAACAGGGGGCGAGGGACAGCCCCAGCATTTT. Translation: CASSSDLTGGEGQPQHF.

This sequence joins TRBV10-3 and TRBJ2-2, with D possibly matching TRBD1 (5 bases). The CDR3 extends over 12 amino acids. Germline V lookup: CDR1 ENHRY, CDR2 SYGVKD. V gave up 10 bases and J gave up 5 bases, with 11 bases separating them. The CDR3 protein is CANPGITGELFF. The CDR3 DNA reads as TGTGCCAACCCAGGGATTACCGGGGAGCTGTTTTTT.

This chain connects TRBV11-2 to TRBJ1-4; no reliable D call. Germline V gene data show CDR1 as SGHAT and CDR2 as FQNNGV. Deletions cut 1 base from V and 4 bases from J, with 10 bases between. The CDR3 extends over 15 amino acids. The CDR3 region has the DNA TGTGCCAGCAGCTTAGCTGGCGGGCTTAATGAAAAACTGTTTTTT. This codes for CASSLAGGLNEKLFF.

This clone was detected only once. The chain carries TRBV6-6 and TRBJ2-7; D possibly corresponds to TRBD1 (6 bases). V was pared by 3 bases and J by 4 bases, with 13 bases between. The CDR3 consists of 14 residues. Germline CDR1 and CDR2: MNHNY and SVGAGI (reference sequence). Here the CDR3 DNA reads TGTGCCAGCAGTTATGGGGCAGGGGTTTACGAGCAGTACTTC. Protein sequence: CASSYGAGVYEQYF.

The rearrangement links TRBV7-6 to TRBJ1-2, with D possibly matching TRBD1 (6 bases). V was cut by 5 bases and J by 4 bases, with 14 bases left in between. The CDR3 extends over 14 amino acids. Per germline, CDR1 SGHVS and CDR2 FNYEAQ. The CDR3 DNA reads TGTGCCAGCAGCCCCAACACAGGGTCCTATGGCTACACCTTC. Protein: CASSPNTGSYGYTF.

This chain links TRBV7-8 with TRBJ1-1; D gene ambiguous. This CDR3 region has 11 residues. V was clipped by 8 bases and J by 1 base, with 5 bases between them. Germline CDR1 reads SGHVS; CDR2 reads FQNEAQ. The CDR3 DNA follows: TGTGCCAGCGGGCCGAACACTGAAGCTTTCTTT. Protein sequence: CASGPNTEAFF.

This rearrangement joins TRBV20-1 to TRBJ1-3; TRBD1 matches 7 bases. Germline V gene sequence: CDR1 DFQATT, CDR2 SNEGSKA (reference sequence). V lost 6 bases to trimming and J lost 8 bases; unmatched junction nucleotides: 4. This CDR3 has 11 residues. The chain's CDR3 is CSAEDRDTIYF. CDR3 in DNA: TGCAGTGCGGAAGACAGGGACACCATATATTTT.

The CDR3 reads CATSRDSNYGYTF. The DNA of the CDR3 is TGTGCCACCAGCCGGGACAGTAACTATGGCTACACCTTC. The chain employs TRBV24-1 and TRBJ1-2, with TRBD1 identical over 7 bases. V was pared by 7 bases and J by 1 base, with 2 bases of the junction left unmatched. The CDR3 is 13 residues long. Germline V lookup: CDR1 KGHDR, CDR2 SFDVKD.

The chain links TRBV14 to TRBJ1-2; D ambiguous. The CDR3 runs to 13 residues. CDR1 is SGHDN and CDR2 is FVKESK in the germline V gene. Trimming shortened V by 0 bases and J by 5 bases, and 7 bases separated the two germline ends. CDR3 sequence: CASSQDRGYGYTF. CDR3 nucleotides: TGTGCCAGCAGCCAAGATCGGGGATATGGCTACACCTTC.

The rearrangement joins TRBV30 to TRBJ2-1; TRBD2 matches at 15 bases. Losses at the gene ends were 8 bases for V and 3 bases for J; bases not matched to a gene: 2. The germline V gene encodes CDR1 GTSNPN and CDR2 SVGIG (reference sequence). The CDR3 length is 14 residues. The CDR3, as DNA: TGTGCCGGGACTAGCGGGGGGCTCTACAATGAGCAGTTCTTC. Its protein product is CAGTSGGLYNEQFF. The variable domain in full, with the rest retrieved from reference TRBV30 and TRBJ2-1, is SQTIHQWPATLVQPVGSPLSLECTVEGTSNPNLYWYRQAAGRGLQLLFYSVGIGQISSEVPQNLSASRPQDRQFILSSKKLLLSDSGFYLCAGTSGGLYNEQFFGPGTRLTVL.

V and J are TRBV15 and TRBJ2-3; D may be TRBD2 (6 bases). The CDR3 has 20 amino acids. Between the trimmed V and J ends, which lost 1 base and 0 bases, there was a span of 23 bases. Germline V lookup: CDR1 LNHNV, CDR2 YYDKDF (reference sequence). CDR3 sequence (DNA): TGTGCCACCAGCAGAGGGAGGCTAGCGTATTTGGGGACTAGCACAGATACGCAGTATTTT. Amino acids: CATSRGRLAYLGTSTDTQYF.

The gene calls are TRBV11-2 and TRBJ2-7; 7 bases match TRBD1. This CDR3 comprises 12 residues. Germline lookup yields CDR1 SGHAT and CDR2 FQNNGV. With 2 bases clipped from V and 6 bases from J, the junction kept 1 base outside the gene matches. The CDR3 region has the DNA TGTGCCAGCAGCTTAACAGGGGCCGAGCAGTACTTC. Amino acids: CASSLTGAEQYF.

This sequence joins TRBV19 and TRBJ1-4; D possibly corresponds to TRBD1 (6 bases). V was shortened by 5 bases and J by 2 bases, with 18 bases between the two germline ends. Germline assignment: CDR1 LNHDA and CDR2 SQIVND (reference sequence). CDR3 length: 17 amino acids. DNA of the CDR3: TGTGCCAGTAGTGGGGGCGCTTCAGGGCGGACTAATGAAAAACTGTTTTTT. Protein sequence: CASSGGASGRTNEKLFF. Filled out from reference TRBV19 and TRBJ1-4, the complete variable domain reads DGGITQSPKYLFRKEGQNVTLSCEQNLNHDAMYWYRQDPGQGLRLIYYSQIVNDFQKGDIAEGYSVSREKKESFPLTVTSAQKNPTAFYLCASSGGASGRTNEKLFFGSGTQLSVL.

This chain joins TRBV2 and TRBJ1-2; 8 nucleotides align to TRBD1. CDR1 is SNHLY and CDR2 is FYNNEI in the germline V gene. Trimming cost V 6 bases and J 8 bases; bases outside gene matches: 8. The CDR3 has 13 residues. CDR3 nucleotides: TGTGCCAGCAGCAAGGACAGGGAAGGAGGCTACACCTTC. This sequence encodes CASSKDREGGYTF.

CDR3 sequence reads: CASSLNTGELFF. For the CDR3, the DNA is TGTGCCAGCAGCCTGAACACCGGGGAGCTGTTTTTT. The rearrangement joins TRBV5-4 to TRBJ2-2; D is ambiguous. This CDR3 spans 12 amino acids. Germline V gives CDR1 SGHNT, CDR2 YYREEE (reference sequence). V lost 4 bases and J 1 base, leaving 2 bases between the germline ends.

The rearrangement joins TRBV29-1 to TRBJ1-2; D not certain. The V gene lost 6 bases and the J gene lost 7 bases, with 15 bases spanning the gap. CDR3 length: 12 amino acids. Germline V lookup: CDR1 SQVTM, CDR2 ANQGSEA. The CDR3: CSVPGGSGGYTF. The CDR3 DNA reads TGCAGCGTCCCGGGAGGGAGCGGTGGCTACACCTTC.

The J gene is TRBJ2-1, the V gene TRBV6-6, with 13 bases that match TRBD2. The germline CDR1 and CDR2 sequences are MNHNY and SVGAGI (reference sequence). The CDR3 has 17 amino acids. Losses at the gene ends were 5 bases for V and 2 bases for J; bases not matched to a gene: 6. CDR3: CASSPRLAGGPYNEQFF. The CDR3 region has the DNA TGTGCCAGCAGTCCACGACTAGCGGGGGGACCCTACAATGAGCAGTTCTTC.